This T cell receptor beta chain was observed in a study of cytomegalovirus exposure and HLA in healthy donors. Study-wide points: Reportedly, HLA-A and HLA-B alleles of most subjects were accurately predicted from TCR beta. A link between a missense DCLRE1C variant and TCR beta V- and J-gene trimming emerged from a later analysis. Further analysis was carried out later, and it showed several of the most significant clusters appearing linked to common viral pathogens.

In the PCR, 60 Vbeta and 13 Jbeta primers were used. The table came from immunoSEQ multiplex PCR; TCRdb's copy has only in-frame clones and leaves some out. The sample has fewer than 300,000 clones; under 90% are singletons. CDR3 length equals 16 residues. Regarding this clone: Antigen: not known.

The specimen sequenced was PBMCs. This sequence was found in a girl aged 2-15 years in good health and CMV-seronegative. The V gene is TRBV21-1, the J gene TRBJ2-7; TRBD1 was called by the table and not checked on the DNA. TRBV21-1 is noted as a pseudogene. The CDR3 reads CASSNLRTGRRNEQYF. CDR3 nucleotide sequence: TGTGCCAGCAGCAACCTTAGGACAGGGCGTCGGAACGAGCAGTACTTC.